This T cell receptor beta chain came from a study of identifying expanded T cells in peripheral blood. Findings and caveats of the study: About 1.2 clones differed between technical replicates, versus approximately 17 and 20 over time.

Notes on this clone: Antigen: not known.

Sequenced by immunoSEQ multiplex PCR; TCRdb stores in-frame clones only, minus some. Among over 85,000 clones, more than 75% were seen once, and the ten largest hold around 4.5%. Germline V CDR1 and CDR2: SGHTA, FQGNSA. This CDR3 has 15 residues. V lost 5 bases to trimming and J lost 2 bases, with 16 bases between them. This chain uses TRBV7-2 with TRBJ2-7; tentative D call: TRBD1 (5 bases). The TCR sequence derives from a person between 18 and 75 years old in good health. Sequencing used blood. This chain's CDR3 is CASSVDSNAAYEQYF. CDR3 coding DNA: TGTGCCAGCAGCGTCGACAGTAATGCTGCCTACGAGCAGTACTTC.